This TCR beta chain comes out of a study of cytomegalovirus exposure and HLA in healthy donors. Researchers ran the PCR with 60 Vbeta and 13 Jbeta primers. TCRdb keeps only in-frame clones here, not all; method: immunoSEQ multiplex PCR. The repertoire holds about 69,000 clones, with 75% to 80% as singletons. Germline V CDR1 and CDR2: MDHEN, SYDVKM. Trimming removed 3 bases at V and 4 bases at J, with 12 bases between. The CDR3 length is 14 residues. This TCR came from a man between 18 and 29 years old in good health and CMV-seronegative. Source material: PBMCs. V usage is TRBV28 and J usage is TRBJ1-1, with a weak D call TRBD1 (5 bases). The CDR3 loop reads CASSFRRDLTEAFF. CDR3 nucleotide sequence: TGTGCCAGCAGTTTCAGGAGGGACCTCACTGAAGCTTTCTTT.